The 8 T cell receptor beta chains listed next were all sequenced from one sample in a study of human T cells and chemical hapten exposure. TCRdb ran MiXCR on the RACE reads and lists one entry per CDR3 protein. The table lists 95,000 to 150,000 distinct CDR3 sequences, roughly 12% of them singletons. The time point denotes: patch test 3, about 24 weeks after DPC sensitization. The treatment here: therapeutic diphenylcyclopropenone sensitization with weekly scalp DPC. The sequencing here drew on whole blood, taken in connection with sensitization to the hapten diphenylcyclopropenone (DPC). The receptors originated from a woman aged 45-60 years with alopecia areata. Some clones in this sample may be carry-over from other donors' samples.

This clonotype was observed a few times. The rearrangement links TRBV12-3 or TRBV12-4 to TRBJ1-1, with D possibly TRBD1 on 6 matching bases. Trimming cost V 3 bases and J 7 bases, with 12 bases left between them. This CDR3 region has 13 residues. The CDR3 DNA is TGTGCCAGCAGTTTGCGGGGGCTCGGTGAAGCTTTCTTT. It translates to CASSLRGLGEAFF.

The CDR3 sequence is CASSPSTGTYGNEAFF. The CDR3 nucleotides are TGTGCCAGCAGTCCCTCGACCGGGACATATGGAAATGAAGCTTTCTTT. The chain recombines TRBV6-6 with TRBJ1-1; tentatively, D is TRBD1 (6 bases). The CDR3 covers 16 residues. V lost 5 bases, J lost 7 bases, and 23 bases lay in between. Germline V gene lookup returns CDR1 MNHNY and CDR2 SVGAGI (reference sequence).

This clonotype was detected a few times. The J gene is TRBJ1-1, the V gene TRBV6-5; D unclear. This CDR3 comprises 13 residues. Looked up from germline, CDR1 is MNHEY and CDR2 is SVGAGI. Trimming left V 4 bases short and J 6 bases short, with 12 bases between. CDR3 nucleotide sequence: TGTGCCAGCAGTTGGGATAGGGAGGCTGAAGCTTTCTTT. Residues: CASSWDREAEAFF.

This clonotype was counted only a few times. The chain combines TRBV29-1 with TRBJ2-2; D unresolved. The CDR3 runs 14 residues. The ends were cut back, 7 bases at V and 0 bases at J, with 12 bases in the middle. Germline V gene lookup returns CDR1 SQVTM and CDR2 ANQGSEA. DNA for the CDR3: TGCAGCGGGGCAGTGGGGTCGAACACCGGGGAGCTGTTTTTT. Translated, it gives CSGAVGSNTGELFF.

The rearrangement joins TRBV10-3 to TRBJ2-5; perhaps TRBD1 as D (6 bases). Trimming cost V 2 bases and J 5 bases, with 18 bases left between them. The CDR3 runs 16 residues. Germline CDR1 is ENHRY and CDR2 is SYGVKD. The CDR3 protein is CAISEKSTGNGETQYF. As DNA, the CDR3 is TGTGCCATCAGTGAGAAAAGTACAGGGAATGGCGAGACCCAGTACTTC.

The table lists this clonotype with a few counts. The chain couples TRBV12-3 or TRBV12-4 to TRBJ2-7; the match to TRBD1 covers 9 bases. This CDR3 contains 15 residues. J gave up 5 bases and V 5 bases, and 10 bases lay outside the gene matches. CDR3 coding DNA: TGTGCCAGCAGTACTCCCGGGACAGGGATCCACGAGCAGTACTTC. Its translation: CASSTPGTGIHEQYF.

This clonotype has only a few counts. The chain joins TRBV28 to TRBJ2-2; TRBD2 aligns across 7 bases. The CDR3 has 15 amino acids. Germline-derived CDR1 and CDR2 are MDHEN and SYDVKM. V lost 5 bases and J lost 4; bases outside the gene matches: 7. This chain's CDR3 is CASSPKREPTGELFF. CDR3 DNA: TGTGCCAGCAGTCCGAAGCGGGAACCCACCGGGGAGCTGTTTTTT. The full variable domain, its missing parts supplied by reference TRBV28 and TRBJ2-2, is DVKVTQSSRYLVKRTGEKVFLECVQDMDHENMFWYRQDPGLGLRLIYFSYDVKMKEKGDIPEGYSVSREKKERFSLILESASTNQTSMYLCASSPKREPTGELFFGEGSRLTVL.

The chain uses TRBV4-1 and TRBJ1-2; D not resolved. This CDR3 is 15 amino acids long. Germline V CDR1 and CDR2: MGHRA, YSYEKL. With 3 bases removed from V and 0 bases from J, the gap between germline ends came to 11 bases. CDR3 in DNA: TGCGCCAGCAGCCAGGCGGCTTCGACTAACTATGGCTACACCTTC. Translation: CASSQAASTNYGYTF.